This TCR beta chain originates from a study of blood T cells in healthy people across ages. Regarding the study as a whole: TCR beta diversity was tightly associated with the proportion of naive T cells.

This clonotype was found a few times. Its specificity is not known. The CDR3 consists of 13 residues. CDR1 is ENHRY and CDR2 is SYGVKD in the germline V gene. With V trimmed by 4 bases and J by 2 bases, 2 bases remained unmatched. PCR was performed a second time for about 6 to 12 cycles using a sample-barcoded 5' primer and a J-beta primer mix. TCRdb called the 5' RACE reads again in MiXCR, with one record for every CDR3 protein. The table shows 800,000 or so distinct CDR3 sequences, with approximately 65% occurring only once. The source of this sequence is a man aged 25 to 40 in good health. The genes are TRBV10-3 and TRBJ2-7; the match to TRBD1 covers 7 bases. Input material: blood. CDR3 bases: TGTGCCATCAGTGGGGACAGTACCTACGAGCAGTACTTC. Translation gives CAISGDSTYEQYF.